Each of the 21 T cell receptor beta chains below was sequenced from the same sample in a study of cytomegalovirus exposure and HLA in healthy donors. Both 60 Vbeta primers and 13 Jbeta primers went into the PCR. Generated by immunoSEQ multiplex PCR, the TCRdb table keeps only in-frame clones and is missing some. The sample carries 100,000 or so clones, around four fifths recorded once. The sample was PBMCs. The receptors originated from a man between 25 and 39 years old in good health and CMV-seropositive.

The gene calls are TRBV14 and TRBJ2-2, with unresolved D. Germline lookup yields CDR1 SGHDN and CDR2 FVKESK. Trimming removed 6 bases from V and 2 bases from J, with 13 bases in between. The CDR3 covers 15 residues. The CDR3 spells CASSGSITNTGELFF. CDR3 coding DNA: TGTGCCAGCAGTGGCAGTATTACAAACACCGGGGAGCTGTTTTTT.

This rearrangement joins TRBV27 to TRBJ1-2; D may be TRBD1 (5 bases). Germline V gives CDR1 MNHEY, CDR2 SMNVEV (reference sequence). The CDR3 spans 14 residues. V lost 2 bases, J lost 4 bases, and 11 bases lay in between. This CDR3 reads CASSLRGSAYGYTF. CDR3 nucleotides: TGTGCCAGCAGTTTAAGGGGTTCGGCCTATGGCTACACCTTC.

The V gene is TRBV11-2, the J gene TRBJ2-7; possible D gene TRBD1, 6 bases. With 1 base removed from V and 7 bases from J, the gap between germline ends came to 14 bases. The CDR3 is made up of 14 amino acids. Germline V gives CDR1 SGHAT, CDR2 FQNNGV. The CDR3 region is CASSLGRGLGEQYF. In DNA, the CDR3 is TGTGCCAGCAGCTTAGGCAGGGGTTTGGGGGAGCAGTACTTC. Looking up the rest from reference TRBV11-2 and TRBJ2-7 gives the full variable domain: EAGVAQSPRYKIIEKRQSVAFWCNPISGHATLYWYQQILGQGPKLLIQFQNNGVVDDSQLPKDRFSAERLKGVDSTLKIQPAKLEDSAVYLCASSLGRGLGEQYFGPGTRLTVT.

This rearrangement joins TRBV18 to TRBJ2-7; a possible D gene is TRBD2 (6 bases). Trimming cost V 6 bases and J 2 bases, with 14 bases left between them. Germline CDR1 and CDR2: KGHSH and LQKENI. CDR3 size: 14 residues. The CDR3 region is CASSEGSLTYEQYF. The DNA of the CDR3 is TGTGCCAGCTCGGAGGGGTCCCTGACCTACGAGCAGTACTTC. The whole variable domain, remainder taken from reference TRBV18 and TRBJ2-7, is NAGVMQNPRHLVRRRGQEARLRCSPMKGHSHVYWYRQLPEEGLKFMVYLQKENIIDESGMPKERFSAEFPKEGPSILRIQQVVRGDSAAYFCASSEGSLTYEQYFGPGTRLTVT.

This chain joins TRBV27 and TRBJ2-5; no clear D. The germline V and J ends were trimmed by 2 bases and 5 bases, with 9 bases remaining between them. CDR1 and CDR2 from the germline V gene are MNHEY and SMNVEV (reference sequence). This CDR3 is 13 amino acids long. The CDR3 spells CASSLRVWETQYF. The CDR3, as DNA: TGTGCCAGCAGTTTACGCGTTTGGGAGACCCAGTACTTC.

J is TRBJ2-5 and V is TRBV19, with a possible D match to TRBD1 (5 bases). The V gene's germline CDR1 is LNHDA and CDR2 SQIVND (reference sequence). The CDR3 is 15 residues long. Deletions cut 2 bases from V and 2 bases from J, with 12 bases between. The CDR3 protein is CASSILPGFQETQYF. The CDR3 DNA follows: TGTGCCAGTAGTATACTGCCAGGGTTTCAAGAGACCCAGTACTTC.

This chain connects TRBV7-8 to TRBJ1-4; D is perhaps TRBD1 (6 bases). The CDR3 is made up of 13 amino acids. Deletions cut 4 bases from V and 8 bases from J, with 11 bases between. CDR1 is SGHVS, CDR2 FQNEAQ, per germline. The CDR3 spells CASSWAGVEKLFF. In nucleotides, the CDR3 is TGTGCCAGCAGCTGGGCAGGGGTCGAAAAACTGTTTTTT. The variable domain in full, with the rest retrieved from reference TRBV7-8 and TRBJ1-4, is GAGVSQSPRYKVAKRGQDVALRCDPISGHVSLFWYQQALGQGPEFLTYFQNEAQLDKSGLPSDRFFAERPEGSVSTLKIQRTQQEDSAVYLCASSWAGVEKLFFGSGTQLSVL.

The V call is TRBV5-4, the J call TRBJ1-3; 8 bases line up with TRBD1. This CDR3 is 16 amino acids long. The germline V gene has CDR1 SGHNT and CDR2 YYREEE (reference sequence). V shed 4 bases, J shed 2 bases, and the junction held 8 bases outside the gene matches. CDR3 region: CASSRGQELTGNTIYF. As DNA, the CDR3 is TGTGCCAGCAGCCGGGGACAGGAGTTGACTGGAAACACCATATATTTT.

V usage is TRBV7-9 and J usage is TRBJ2-7; D gene uncertain. V was trimmed by 5 bases and J by 5 bases, leaving 13 bases between them. The CDR3 is 13 residues long. The germline V gene has CDR1 SEHNR and CDR2 FQNEAQ (reference sequence). The chain's CDR3 is CASSRATPDEQYF. DNA for the CDR3: TGTGCCAGCAGCCGCGCTACTCCCGACGAGCAGTACTTC.

V gene TRBV6-1 combines with J gene TRBJ1-2, with D possibly matching TRBD1 (6 bases). The CDR3 has 13 residues. Trimming left V 7 bases short and J 0 bases short, with 9 bases between. The V gene's germline CDR1 is MNHNS and CDR2 SASEGT. The CDR3 loop is CASTRDTNYGYTF. CDR3 sequence (DNA): TGTGCCAGCACCCGGGACACTAACTATGGCTACACCTTC.

The V and J genes are TRBV5-6 and TRBJ2-3, with a tentative D call TRBD2 (7 bases). The germline gives CDR1 SGHDT, CDR2 YYEEEE. Trimming removed 4 bases from V and 3 bases from J, with 15 bases in between. This CDR3 region has 15 residues. For the CDR3, the DNA is TGTGCCAGCAGCACGAGGGGGGGGCCAACAGATACGCAGTATTTT. Its translation is CASSTRGGPTDTQYF.

The chain employs TRBV5-1 and TRBJ1-2, with 8 bases lining up with TRBD1. The trim removed 4 bases at V and 3 bases at J, leaving 2 bases unmatched. Germline-derived CDR1 and CDR2 are SGHRS and YFSETQ. This CDR3 is 13 amino acids long. The CDR3 DNA is TGCGCCAGCAGCACACAGGGGGACTATGGCTACACCTTC. Residues: CASSTQGDYGYTF.

In this sample, this clone turned up a few times. The chain recombines TRBV5-1 with TRBJ1-3; D may be TRBD1 (6 bases). V was shortened by 4 bases and J by 0 bases, with 17 bases between the two germline ends. The CDR3 extends over 17 amino acids. Germline CDR1 is SGHRS and CDR2 is YFSETQ. CDR3 residues: CASSHTGTPNSGNTIYF. In DNA, the CDR3 is TGCGCCAGCAGCCACACCGGGACACCAAACTCTGGAAACACCATATATTTT.

This sequence joins TRBV28 and TRBJ2-7; the D gene is possibly TRBD1 (6 bases). Germline CDR1 MDHEN, CDR2 SYDVKM. The germline V and J ends were trimmed by 4 bases and 3 bases, with 13 bases remaining between them. The CDR3 runs to 14 residues. CDR3 coding DNA: TGTGCCAGCAGTTCTATAGACAGGATCTACGAGCAGTACTTC. This codes for CASSSIDRIYEQYF.

The chain uses TRBV18 and TRBJ1-5; D is perhaps TRBD1 (6 bases). The CDR3 consists of 19 residues. The V gene's germline CDR1 is KGHSH and CDR2 LQKENI. V was cut by 0 bases and J by 0 bases, with 18 bases left in between. CDR3 bases: TGTGCCAGCTCACCACCGATCCGCCAATGGACAGATAGCAATCAGCCCCAGCATTTT. Its translation is CASSPPIRQWTDSNQPQHF.

The chain combines TRBV7-9 with TRBJ1-2; perhaps TRBD1 as D (6 bases). With 5 bases removed from V and 8 bases from J, the gap between germline ends came to 15 bases. The CDR3 totals 13 residues. The germline CDR1 and CDR2 sequences are SEHNR and FQNEAQ (reference sequence). The CDR3 protein is CASSIQQGLGYTF. In nucleotides, the CDR3 is TGTGCCAGCAGCATTCAACAGGGTTTAGGCTACACCTTC.

The chain combines TRBV5-1 with TRBJ2-5; 8 bases fit TRBD2. Germline CDR1 SGHRS, CDR2 YFSETQ. Trimming removed 3 bases from V and 5 bases from J; junction bases left unmatched: 9. CDR3 size: 15 residues. In nucleotides, the CDR3 is TGCGCCAGCAGCTCCCTGGGACTAGGGGGGGAGACCCAGTACTTC. This codes for CASSSLGLGGETQYF. Based on the CDR3 plus reference TRBV5-1 and TRBJ2-5, the full variable domain is KAGVTQTPRYLIKTRGQQVTLSCSPISGHRSVSWYQQTPGQGLQFLFEYFSETQRNKGNFPGRFSGRQFSNSRSEMNVSTLELGDSALYLCASSSLGLGGETQYFGPGTRLLVL.

This clone was seen a handful of times. J is TRBJ2-1 and V is TRBV30; 8 bases are a match to TRBD1. J was trimmed by 9 bases and V by 2 bases; bases with no gene match: 6. Germline V gene sequence: CDR1 GTSNPN, CDR2 SVGIG (reference sequence). The CDR3 sequence is 13 residues long. The DNA of the CDR3 is TGTGCCTGGAGTCGCAGGGGGCGAGGTGAGCAGTTCTTC. Protein: CAWSRRGRGEQFF. The full variable domain, in which reference TRBV30 and TRBJ2-1 provide the parts outside the CDR3, is SQTIHQWPATLVQPVGSPLSLECTVEGTSNPNLYWYRQAAGRGLQLLFYSVGIGQISSEVPQNLSASRPQDRQFILSSKKLLLSDSGFYLCAWSRRGRGEQFFGPGTRLTVL.

This sequence joins TRBV19 and TRBJ2-3; 11 bases are a match to TRBD2. The CDR3 runs 14 residues. V shed 9 bases, J shed 9 bases, and the junction held 11 bases outside the gene matches. Germline CDR1 reads LNHDA; CDR2 reads SQIVND (reference sequence). This chain's CDR3 is CASTRLAGTGTQYF. The DNA for the CDR3 is TGTGCCAGCACCAGACTAGCGGGGACGGGGACGCAGTATTTT.

The chain combines TRBV11-2 with TRBJ1-1; 7 bases line up with TRBD1. The CDR3 length is 16 residues. Germline CDR1 is SGHAT and CDR2 is FQNNGV. The junction had 8 bases not matched to a gene; V was cut back by 2 bases and J by 2 bases. The DNA for the CDR3 is TGTGCCAGCAGCTTATTCCGGGACAGACATAACACTGAAGCTTTCTTT. Translated: CASSLFRDRHNTEAFF.

This chain connects TRBV6-5 to TRBJ2-1, with D possibly TRBD1 on 5 matching bases. V gave up 5 bases and J gave up 4 bases, with 15 bases separating them. Germline-derived CDR1 and CDR2 are MNHEY and SVGAGI. The CDR3 is 15 amino acids. The CDR3 region has the DNA TGTGCCAGCAGTAGAGGACAAGTGGATTACAATGAGCAGTTCTTC. It is translated as CASSRGQVDYNEQFF.